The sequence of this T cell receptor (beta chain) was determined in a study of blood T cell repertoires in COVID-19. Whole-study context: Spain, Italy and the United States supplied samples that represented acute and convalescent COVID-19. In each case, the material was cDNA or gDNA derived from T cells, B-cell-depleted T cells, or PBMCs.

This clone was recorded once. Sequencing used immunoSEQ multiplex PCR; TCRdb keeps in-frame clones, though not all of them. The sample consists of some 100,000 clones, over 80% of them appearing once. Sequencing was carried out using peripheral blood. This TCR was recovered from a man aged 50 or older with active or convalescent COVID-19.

For the CDR3, the DNA is TGTGCCAGCAGTGTGGGGGCCACTCAGCCCCAGCATTTT. It is translated as CASSVGATQPQHF. The chain employs TRBV2 and TRBJ1-5; maybe TRBD1 (6 bases). With 4 bases removed from V and 6 bases from J, the gap between germline ends came to 10 bases. Germline CDR1 reads SNHLY; CDR2 reads FYNNEI. The CDR3 is 13 amino acids.